This T cell receptor (beta chain) came from a study of T-cell reconstitution after alpha-beta-depleted transplantation in children. The length of the CDR3 is 14 residues. V gave up 5 bases and J gave up 5 bases, with 16 bases separating them. Germline lookup yields CDR1 SEHNR and CDR2 FQNEAQ (reference sequence). This sample's TCRbeta library carried unique molecular identifier barcodes. From the PCR reads, TCRdb called clonotypes with MiXCR, one entry per CDR3 protein. This sample has hundreds of thousands of distinct CDR3 sequences, with 20% to 30% found just once. Sequences were derived from PBMCs, mostly from graft donor cells, sampled 360 days after TCRalphabeta/CD19-depleted stem cell transplant. The rearrangement joins TRBV7-9 to TRBJ2-7; D might be TRBD1 or TRBD2, each matching 5 bases. The receptor comes from a female patient under 10 years old who had a stem cell transplant for congenital amegakaryocytic thrombocytopenia, so the T cells may come from the graft donor. The CDR3 bases are TGTGCCAGCAGCCCCAGGTTGGGGGTGGACGAGCAGTACTTC. Its translation: CASSPRLGVDEQYF.